The rows below give T cell receptor beta chains drawn from one sample of a study of blood T cells in healthy people across ages. TCRdb re-analysed the 5' RACE reads in MiXCR, keeping a single row per CDR3 protein. Here the sample spans 1.5 million to 2 million distinct CDR3 sequences, 28% being singletons. Sequenced material: blood. These receptors all stem from a woman in her thirties in good health. Both conserved end residues are part of each CDR3. Fields, in order: CDR3 length, clone size, V gene, D gene, J gene, CDR3 DNA, CDR3 protein. The D gene is left open where the match is weak. Expanded clones are given a class, and other clones once, few, many or no size at all.

>13|-|TRBV28|-|TRBJ1-2
TGTGCCAGCAGTACATATACTAACTATGGCTACACCTTC
CASSTYTNYGYTF
>18|few|TRBV4-1|-|TRBJ2-3
TGCGCCAGCTCGGGGACATTTATCAACGCCTGGAGCACAGATACGCAGTATTTT
CASSGTFINAWSTDTQYF
>15|-|TRBV6-5|-|TRBJ2-7
TGTGCCAGCAGAGCCCGGGTGCCCGGAGGGTACGAGCAGTACTTC
CASRARVPGGYEQYF
>18|-|TRBV11-2|TRBD2|TRBJ2-5
TGTGCCAGCAGCCCTACTAGCGGGGGGGAGATTTACCAAGAGACCCAGTACTTC
CASSPTSGGEIYQETQYF
>14|few|TRBV2|-|TRBJ2-7
TGTGCCAGCAGTGAAACCCAAGGCGGGTACGAGCAGTACTTC
CASSETQGGYEQYF
>16|few|TRBV5-1|-|TRBJ1-1
TGCGCCAGCAGCATTGACAGAGGGGGGGGTGGCACTGAAGCTTTCTTT
CASSIDRGGGGTEAFF
>16|-|TRBV7-2|TRBD2|TRBJ2-3
TGTGCCAGCAGCTTATACCAGCGGGGGAACACAGATACGCAGTATTTT
CASSLYQRGNTDTQYF
>16|-|TRBV7-9|-|TRBJ2-1
TGTGCCAGCATACAAAAGGGAGATGCGTCCTACAATGAGCAGTTCTTC
CASIQKGDASYNEQFF
>12|-|TRBV24-1|-|TRBJ2-1
TGTGCCACCAGTGATTCGACTAGTAGGCAGTTCTTC
CATSDSTSRQFF
>15|-|TRBV9|TRBD2|TRBJ2-1
TGTGCCAGTTCTGGGACTAGCGGGCGCAGCAATGAGCAGTTCTTC
CASSGTSGRSNEQFF
>15|-|TRBV18|TRBD2|TRBJ2-3
TGTGCCAGCTCACCACCAGGACTAGCGGGGAATACGCAGTATTTT
CASSPPGLAGNTQYF
>14|few|TRBV20-1|-|TRBJ2-3
TGCAGTGCTAGACAGGGGGACTCACCAGATACGCAGTATTTT
CSARQGDSPDTQYF
>18|-|TRBV25-1|TRBD2|TRBJ2-3
TGTGCCAGCAGTGAATATTCGATGGCTAGCGGCCGCACAGATACGCAGTATTTT
CASSEYSMASGRTDTQYF
>15|few|TRBV4-1|-|TRBJ2-5
TGCGCCAGCAGCCAAGTTAGCACCCCAGGGGAGACCCAGTACTTC
CASSQVSTPGETQYF
>11|few|TRBV20-1|-|TRBJ2-5
TGCAGTGCTAAGCGGCAAGAGACCCAGTACTTC
CSAKRQETQYF
>13|-|TRBV4-3|-|TRBJ1-4
TGCGCCAGCAGCATCCGGTTTAATGAAAAACTGTTTTTT
CASSIRFNEKLFF
>12|-|TRBV12-3/TRBV12-4|-|TRBJ1-2
TGTGCCAGCAGTCTGATGGGGGTTGGCTACACCTTC
CASSLMGVGYTF
>16|few|TRBV7-2|TRBD2|TRBJ2-3
TGTGCCAGCTCCCCCGCGCGGGGGGGTAGCACAGATACGCAGTATTTT
CASSPARGGSTDTQYF
>17|many|TRBV4-1|TRBD1|TRBJ2-6
TGCGCCAGCAGCCCAAGGGGACAGGGGGCCTGGGCCAACGTCCTGACTTTC
CASSPRGQGAWANVLTF
>14|-|TRBV6-5|-|TRBJ1-1
TGTGCCAGCTACCACCTTACGGGTGGCACTGAAGCTTTCTTT
CASYHLTGGTEAFF
>12|-|TRBV6-2/TRBV6-3|-|TRBJ2-7
TGTGCCAGCAGGGAACAGTCCTACGAGCAGTACTTC
CASREQSYEQYF
>12|-|TRBV7-9|-|TRBJ1-1
TGTGCCAGCAGCCGCGGGACTTCGGAAGCTTTCTTT
CASSRGTSEAFF